A selection of T cell receptor beta chains follows, all from one sample in a study of OX40 agonist ivuxolimab in advanced cancers. Some clones are missing from TCRdb's copy, which holds only in-frame ones; the method was immunoSEQ multiplex PCR. The table records approximately 12,000 clones, about 85% of them present only once. This sample comprised CD4+ or CD8+ T cells sorted from blood, obtained in a trial of the OX40 agonist ivuxolimab. These TCRs come from an adult with an advanced solid tumor such as melanoma, head and neck, liver or kidney cancer. Both conserved end residues are part of each CDR3. A D gene is named only where the DNA matches it firmly. A clone size is listed for some rows: how often the clone was seen (once, few, many), or a class if it is expanded.

>TRBD2|.|TRBJ2-1|TRBV2
TGTGCCAGCGGGCTAGCGGGAGATTACAATGAGCAGTTCTTC
CASGLAGDYNEQFF
>.|few|TRBJ2-1|TRBV5-6
TGTGCCAGCAGCTTGGGTATAGGACTTTCGAATGAGCAGTTCTTC
CASSLGIGLSNEQFF
>TRBD2|.|TRBJ2-1|TRBV19
TGTGCCAGTAGTATAACCTCTAGCGGGGGAGACAATGAGCAGTTCTTC
CASSITSSGGDNEQFF
>.|once|TRBJ2-1|TRBV5-8
TGTGCCAGCAGCTTCTCTAGCAGCTCCTACAATGAGCAGTTCTTC
CASSFSSSSYNEQFF
>.|.|TRBJ2-1|TRBV4-2
TGTGCCAGCGCAATCCCGGGAGCCCCCTCCTACAATGAGCAGTTCTTC
CASAIPGAPSYNEQFF
>.|.|TRBJ1-5|TRBV28
TGTGCCAGCAGTTTGGGGGAAAAAGACGGCAATCAGCCCCAGCATTTT
CASSLGEKDGNQPQHF
>.|.|TRBJ1-1|TRBV5-4
TGTGCCAGCAGCCGTGGGGACGGTGAAGCTTTCTTT
CASSRGDGEAFF
>TRBD1|.|TRBJ1-2|TRBV6-4
TGTGCCAGCAGTACCCGGACAGGGAGGGCCTATGGCTACACCTTC
CASSTRTGRAYGYTF
>.|.|TRBJ2-3|TRBV6-6
TGTGCCAGCGGGCGGCTCACAGATACGCAGTATTTT
CASGRLTDTQYF
>.|.|TRBJ2-6|TRBV6-1
TGTGCCAGCAGTGAAAGGAGACAGTTTACCTCTGGGGCCAACGTCCTGACTTTC
CASSERRQFTSGANVLTF